What follows describes a single T cell receptor (beta chain). This clonotype is medium-sized (0.01 to 0.1%), judged from its frequency; no count is recorded. Its antigen is not yet known. TRB rearrangements were amplified by multiplex PCR following a touch-down protocol, with the TRB-A and TRB-B primer pools mixed in one tube. Illumina adapters and sample indices were added to the amplicons through two consecutive PCR reactions performed with Phusion HS II polymerase. Amplicons were gel-purified with the NucleoSpin Gel and PCR Clean-up kit, then quantified by Qubit and quality-checked on an Agilent 2100 Bioanalyzer. Libraries were sequenced on an Illumina MiSeq using 600-cycle, single-indexed, paired-end runs. As for how the authors treated the data: MiXCR version 2.1.12, together with the default MiXCR reference library, was used to align and assemble the TRB reads. A clone was defined by each unique CDR3 nucleotide sequence, and the analysis included only productive sequences with two or more reads. Repertoire diversity was assessed with alpha-parameterized diversity profiles (alpha 0 to 5), including the Shannon (alpha 1) and Simpson (alpha 2) indices, which were computed with an R script. Combinatorial TRB VJ usage was computed with the tcR package and compared between cohorts by principal component analysis with ade4. GLIPH clustering of TCRbeta CDR3s was carried out on cohort pairs matched by age and read depth, and cluster frequencies were compared by Wilcoxon test. The reads went through TCRdb reprocessing, and each CDR3 protein sequence gets one entry with no DNA. What appears here as the V and J calls and clone size reflects TCRdb's work, not the paper's. In this sample's table one finds fewer than 3,000 distinct CDR3 sequences. About 9.6% of the sample is taken by the ten largest.

These data belong to a study of T cell clusters in autoimmune cytopenias (dated by TCRdb to about 2019). Background on the whole study: A median TRB sequencing depth of 50,000 or so reads per sample was reached, and a median of approximately 2,500 distinct TRB clonotypes per sample was obtained. Peripheral blood TRB and IGH repertoires were sequenced in autoimmune cytopenia patients at active disease and during treatment follow-up, alongside healthy, CLL and autoimmune hepatitis controls. The study aimed to test whether autoimmune cytopenia patients carry a disease-specific immune repertoire signature usable as a blood-based biomarker. Study-wide conclusions, independent of this receptor: The T cell clusters were defined only in silico, and the functional role of the clusters still needed to be validated experimentally. In the comparison of secondary cytopenia with CLL, no cluster-lack signature showed up, apparently because the dominant lymphoma-associated repertoire masked the signature. GLIPH results suggested that primary autoimmune cytopenia patients were missing physiological T cell clusters, with over 45 clusters found only in healthy donors compared with 17 found only in patients. The TRB repertoire shifts, including less even repertoires in secondary cytopenia and CLL, mostly reflected lymphoma bias and not autoimmunity. Healthy donors showed around 3.1-fold more exclusive TRB clusters than active autoimmune hepatitis patients, consistent with an autoimmunity-wide signature.

For each sample, TRB amplification used approximately 260 ng of peripheral blood genomic DNA, equal to roughly 38,000 genome equivalents. Material for sequencing was peripheral blood. This receptor was identified in a human donor with an autoimmune cytopenia or autoimmune hepatitis (not recorded which).

This receptor has the CDR3 CATSDLTGNTGELFF. Recombination linked TRBV24-1 to TRBJ2-2. CDR1 and CDR2 are read off the germline V gene as KGHDR and SFDVKD. Its CDR3 holds 15 amino acids, cysteine through phenylalanine. No DNA has been recorded.